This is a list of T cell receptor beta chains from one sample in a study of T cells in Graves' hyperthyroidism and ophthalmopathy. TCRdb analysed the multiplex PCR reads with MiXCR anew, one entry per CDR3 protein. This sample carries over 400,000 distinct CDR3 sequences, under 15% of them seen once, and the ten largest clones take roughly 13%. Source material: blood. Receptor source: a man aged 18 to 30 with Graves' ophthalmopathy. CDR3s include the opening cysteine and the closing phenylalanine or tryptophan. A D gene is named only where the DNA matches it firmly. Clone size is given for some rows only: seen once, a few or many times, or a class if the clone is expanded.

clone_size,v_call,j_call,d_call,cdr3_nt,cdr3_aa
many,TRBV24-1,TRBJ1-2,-,TGTGCCACCAGTGATTCAGCGGCTTATGGCTACACCTTC,CATSDSAAYGYTF
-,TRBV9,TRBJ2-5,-,TGTGCCAGCAGCGCGGGCGGATCACAAGAGACCCAGTACTTC,CASSAGGSQETQYF
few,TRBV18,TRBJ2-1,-,TGTGCCAGCTCACCACCTAATCCGCGATTAACAACCCAGCAGTTCTTC,CASSPPNPRLTTQQFF
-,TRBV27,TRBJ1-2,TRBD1,TGTGCCAGCAGTTCGACAGGGATTCGCTATGGCTACACCTTC,CASSSTGIRYGYTF
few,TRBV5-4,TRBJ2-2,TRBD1,TGTGCCAGCAGACCTACCGGACAGGCCGACACCGGGGAGCTGTTTTTT,CASRPTGQADTGELFF
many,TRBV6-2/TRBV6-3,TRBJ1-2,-,TGTGCCAGCAGTTACGGAGCTGTTCTCCGGGACTATGGCTACACCTTC,CASSYGAVLRDYGYTF
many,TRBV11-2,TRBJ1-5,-,TGTGCCAGCAGTAAATGGGGACTCAATCAGCCCCAGCATTTT,CASSKWGLNQPQHF
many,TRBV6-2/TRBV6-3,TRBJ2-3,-,TGTGCCAGCAGTTACAATCAAGCCGAAGGGTTACCGGATACGCAGTATTTT,CASSYNQAEGLPDTQYF
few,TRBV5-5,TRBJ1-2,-,TGTGCCAGCAGCTTGAGTATGGATGGCTACACCTTC,CASSLSMDGYTF
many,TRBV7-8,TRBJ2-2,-,TGTGCCAGCAGCTCTCAGAGGGGAACCGGGGAGCTGTTTTTT,CASSSQRGTGELFF
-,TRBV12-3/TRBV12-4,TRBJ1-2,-,TGTGCCAGCAGGTTACAGGGAGCTGGCTACACCTTC,CASRLQGAGYTF
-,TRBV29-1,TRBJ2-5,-,TGCAGCGTTGAAAGGGCATACCAAGAGACCCAGTACTTC,CSVERAYQETQYF
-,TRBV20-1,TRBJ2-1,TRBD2,TGCAGTGCTCCTAGCGGGAGCAATGAGCAGTTCTTC,CSAPSGSNEQFF
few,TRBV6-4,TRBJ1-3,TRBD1,TGTGCCAGCAGTGATCCTTTACAGGGGGCAGCAGGAAACACCATATATTTT,CASSDPLQGAAGNTIYF
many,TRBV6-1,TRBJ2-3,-,TGTGCCAGCAGTAGTGGGGCCGCAGGGAGCACAGATACGCAGTATTTT,CASSSGAAGSTDTQYF
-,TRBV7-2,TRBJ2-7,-,TGTGCCAGCAGCTTAGGGTCGCTGGACAACTTTTACGAGCAGTACTTC,CASSLGSLDNFYEQYF
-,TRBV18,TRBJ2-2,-,TGTGCCAGCTCACCATTCTCGGGTCCCGGGGAGCTGTTTTTT,CASSPFSGPGELFF
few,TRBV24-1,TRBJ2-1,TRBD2,TGTGCCACCAGTGATGGGGACTACCAGTTCTTC,CATSDGDYQFF
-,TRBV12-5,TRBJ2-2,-,TGTGCTAGTGGTTTGCGGCGGCCGAGGAACACCGGGGAGCTGTTTTTT,CASGLRRPRNTGELFF
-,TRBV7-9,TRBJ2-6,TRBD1,TGTGCCAGCAGCTCTCCGCAGACAGGGGTAAAGGGGGCCAACGTCCTGACTTTC,CASSSPQTGVKGANVLTF
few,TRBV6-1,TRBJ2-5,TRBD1,TGTGCCAGCAGTGAGGGACAGGGCCGAGAGACCCAGTACTTC,CASSEGQGRETQYF
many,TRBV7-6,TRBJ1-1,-,TGTGCCAGCAGCTTAGGGAGGGGTCCGCCGGGAAGTGAAGCTTTCTTT,CASSLGRGPPGSEAFF
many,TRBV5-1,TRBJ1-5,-,TGCGCCAGCAGCTTGAGTCCCGGATCGAATCAGCCCCAGCATTTT,CASSLSPGSNQPQHF
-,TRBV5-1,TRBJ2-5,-,TGCGCCAGCAGCTTGAGCGGCCCTCAAGAGACCCAGTACTTC,CASSLSGPQETQYF
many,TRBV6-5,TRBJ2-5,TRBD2,TGTGCCAGCAGTTACGAGCGGGGCCGCGAGACCCAGTACTTC,CASSYERGRETQYF
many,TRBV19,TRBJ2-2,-,TGTGCCAGTAGTATTCAGGGGTCCGGGGAGCTGTTTTTT,CASSIQGSGELFF
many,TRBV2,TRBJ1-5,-,TGTGCCAGCAGTGTAACGGTTCAGCCCCAGCATTTT,CASSVTVQPQHF